The rows below give T cell receptor beta chains drawn from one sample of a study of graft-versus-host responses after intestinal transplantation. Using immunoSEQ multiplex PCR, the repertoire was profiled, and TCRdb retains in-frame clones only, with some absent. This table holds over 100,000 clones, about 93% found once. Which antigens these TCRs recognize remains unknown. Sequenced here: unstimulated CD4+ T cells sorted from spleen or lymph node cells, sampled before intestinal transplant. The receptors derive from a human donor who received an intestinal transplant. Both conserved end residues are part of each CDR3. The order of the fields is V gene, J gene, D gene, clone size, CDR3 DNA, CDR3 protein. D genes are given only for firm matches. Part of the rows lack a size; the others show once, few, many or a class for expanded clones.

v_call: TRBV6-6
j_call: TRBJ2-1
d_call: TRBD2
clone_size: NA
cdr3_nt: TGTGCCAGCACCGATAAGACTAGCGGGAGGGGTCATGAGCAGTTCTTC
cdr3_aa: CASTDKTSGRGHEQFF

v_call: TRBV5-4
j_call: TRBJ2-2
d_call: TRBD2
clone_size: NA
cdr3_nt: TGTGCCAGCAGCTCGGGACTAGCGGGAGTAAAGTTATTGGGGTCCGGGGAGCTGTTTTTT
cdr3_aa: CASSSGLAGVKLLGSGELFF

v_call: TRBV7-2
j_call: TRBJ2-3
d_call: TRBD2
clone_size: few
cdr3_nt: TGTGCCACCACCGGGACTAGCGGCCGGGGGGATACGCAGTATTTT
cdr3_aa: CATTGTSGRGDTQYF

v_call: TRBV19
j_call: TRBJ2-5
d_call: NA
clone_size: NA
cdr3_nt: TGTGCCAGTAGTATGCAAAGGTACACGGATTGGGAGACCCAGTACTTC
cdr3_aa: CASSMQRYTDWETQYF

v_call: TRBV13
j_call: TRBJ2-7
d_call: TRBD2
clone_size: NA
cdr3_nt: TGTGCCAGCAGCTTAAGTCGGCTAGCGGGAGCCGAGCAGTACTTC
cdr3_aa: CASSLSRLAGAEQYF

v_call: TRBV5-1
j_call: TRBJ1-1
d_call: TRBD1
clone_size: once
cdr3_nt: TGCGCCAGCAGCTTAAACAGGGGACCTCGAATGAACACTGAAGCTTTCTTT
cdr3_aa: CASSLNRGPRMNTEAFF

v_call: TRBV6-5
j_call: TRBJ2-3
d_call: TRBD2
clone_size: NA
cdr3_nt: TGTGCCAGCAGTTACTCGTATCTAGCGGGCACAGATACGCAGTATTTT
cdr3_aa: CASSYSYLAGTDTQYF

v_call: TRBV5-1
j_call: TRBJ2-3
d_call: TRBD2
clone_size: NA
cdr3_nt: TGCGCCAGCAGCTCTAGCGGGAGCACAGATACGCAGTATTTT
cdr3_aa: CASSSSGSTDTQYF

v_call: TRBV5-1
j_call: TRBJ2-7
d_call: TRBD2
clone_size: NA
cdr3_nt: TGCGCCAGCAGCTTAGCGGGAGGGCCAGGTTGGGTTGGACTGTACGAGCAGTACTTC
cdr3_aa: CASSLAGGPGWVGLYEQYF

v_call: TRBV18
j_call: TRBJ2-1
d_call: TRBD2
clone_size: NA
cdr3_nt: TGTGCCAGCTCACCCTTCAGCGGGAGCTCCTACAATGAGCAGTTCTTC
cdr3_aa: CASSPFSGSSYNEQFF

v_call: TRBV28
j_call: TRBJ1-5
d_call: TRBD1
clone_size: NA
cdr3_nt: TGTGCCAGCAGGGGACAGAACAATCAGCCCCAGCATTTT
cdr3_aa: CASRGQNNQPQHF

v_call: TRBV2
j_call: TRBJ2-3
d_call: TRBD1
clone_size: NA
cdr3_nt: TGTGCCAGCACGAGACAGGGAGATACGCAGTATTTT
cdr3_aa: CASTRQGDTQYF

v_call: TRBV9
j_call: TRBJ2-7
d_call: TRBD1
clone_size: NA
cdr3_nt: TGTGCCAGCAGCGTATCACAGGGGCAAGAGCAGTACTTC
cdr3_aa: CASSVSQGQEQYF

v_call: TRBV7-2
j_call: TRBJ2-7
d_call: TRBD1
clone_size: NA
cdr3_nt: TGTGCCAGCAGGGGCAGGGACAGGGGGCCGCGGGTGGACTACGAGCAGTACTTC
cdr3_aa: CASRGRDRGPRVDYEQYF

v_call: TRBV11-2
j_call: TRBJ1-1
d_call: NA
clone_size: NA
cdr3_nt: TGTGCCAGCAGCTTATTGAGAGAAAATGGTGAAGCTTTCTTT
cdr3_aa: CASSLLRENGEAFF

v_call: TRBV11-2
j_call: TRBJ2-7
d_call: NA
clone_size: NA
cdr3_nt: TGTGCCAGCAGCCTATCGAGGGGCGAGCAGTACTTC
cdr3_aa: CASSLSRGEQYF

v_call: TRBV7-6
j_call: TRBJ2-1
d_call: TRBD2
clone_size: NA
cdr3_nt: TGTGCCAGCAGCACAGCAGCGGGATGGGGGAATGAGCAGTTCTTC
cdr3_aa: CASSTAAGWGNEQFF

v_call: TRBV18
j_call: TRBJ2-7
d_call: TRBD1
clone_size: NA
cdr3_nt: TGTGCCAGCTCACGCCTAGGGACAGGGGACTACGAGCAGTACTTC
cdr3_aa: CASSRLGTGDYEQYF

v_call: TRBV30
j_call: TRBJ2-5
d_call: NA
clone_size: NA
cdr3_nt: TGTGCCTGGAGTGTACGGGGAGCGCACCAAGAGACCCAGTACTTC
cdr3_aa: CAWSVRGAHQETQYF